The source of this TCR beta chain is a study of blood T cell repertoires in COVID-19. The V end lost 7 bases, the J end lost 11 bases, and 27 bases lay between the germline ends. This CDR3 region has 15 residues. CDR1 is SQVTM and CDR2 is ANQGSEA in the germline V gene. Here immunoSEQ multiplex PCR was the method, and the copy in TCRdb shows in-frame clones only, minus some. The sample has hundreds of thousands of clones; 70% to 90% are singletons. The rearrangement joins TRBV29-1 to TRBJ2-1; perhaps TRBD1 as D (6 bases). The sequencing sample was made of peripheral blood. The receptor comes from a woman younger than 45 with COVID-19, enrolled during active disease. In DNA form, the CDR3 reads TGCAGCGCCTCATCCATTAAACAGGGAAGTGAGAAGCAGTTCTTC. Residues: CSASSIKQGSEKQFF.